The T cell receptor (beta chain) under discussion was sequenced for a study of blood T cells in healthy people across ages. Study observations and caveats: Diversity was higher, and naive CD4+ cells more numerous, in long-lived donors than in aged donors.

With a J-beta primer mix and a sample-barcoded 5' primer, a second PCR ran 7 to 11 cycles. TCRdb analysed the 5' RACE reads with MiXCR anew, one entry per CDR3 protein. The sample carries hundreds of thousands of distinct CDR3 sequences, approximately 30% recorded once. The donors, aged roughly 6 to 100, were healthy Caucasians from Russia. The sample holds a few counts of this clonotype. The antigen is unknown. This CDR3 contains 16 residues. Germline V gene sequence: CDR1 SGHRS, CDR2 YFSETQ. J was trimmed by 2 bases and V by 3 bases; bases with no gene match: 5. Sequencing was performed on blood. V usage is TRBV5-1 and J usage is TRBJ1-1, with TRBD1 matching over 12 bases. This clonotype originated in a woman over 75 in good health. The CDR3 DNA is TGCGCCAGCAGCTGGGGACAGGGGGCGAGAAACACTGAAGCTTTCTTT. Residues: CASSWGQGARNTEAFF.